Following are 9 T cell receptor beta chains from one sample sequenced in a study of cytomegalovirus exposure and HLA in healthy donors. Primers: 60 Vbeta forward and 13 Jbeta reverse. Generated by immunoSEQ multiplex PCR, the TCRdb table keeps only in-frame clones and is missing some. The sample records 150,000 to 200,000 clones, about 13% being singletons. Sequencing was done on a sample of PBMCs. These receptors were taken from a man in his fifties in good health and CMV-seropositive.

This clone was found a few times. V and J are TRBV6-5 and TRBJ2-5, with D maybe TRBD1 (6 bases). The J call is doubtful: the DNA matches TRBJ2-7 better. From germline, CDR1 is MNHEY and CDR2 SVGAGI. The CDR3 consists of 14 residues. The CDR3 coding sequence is TGTGCCAGCAGTTATTCAGGGGCCTCCTACGAGCAGTACTTC. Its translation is CASSYSGASYEQYF.

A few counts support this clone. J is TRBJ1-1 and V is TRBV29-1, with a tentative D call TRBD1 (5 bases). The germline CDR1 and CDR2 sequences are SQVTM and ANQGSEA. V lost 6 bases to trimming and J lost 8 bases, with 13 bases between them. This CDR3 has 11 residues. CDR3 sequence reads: CSVADSPEAFF. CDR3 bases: TGCAGCGTCGCAGACAGCCCCGAAGCTTTCTTT.

CDR3 residues: CAISVGETTGELFF. As DNA, the CDR3 is TGTGCCATCAGTGTTGGGGAGACCACCGGGGAGCTGTTTTTT. This chain links TRBV10-3 with TRBJ2-2, with a tentative D call TRBD2 (5 bases). V was cut by 4 bases and J by 4 bases, with 10 bases left in between. The CDR3 length is 14 residues. Germline-derived CDR1 and CDR2 are ENHRY and SYGVKD.

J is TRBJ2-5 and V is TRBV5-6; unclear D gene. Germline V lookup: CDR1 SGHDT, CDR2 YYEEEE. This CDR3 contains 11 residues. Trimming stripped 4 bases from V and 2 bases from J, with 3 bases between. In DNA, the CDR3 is TGTGCCAGCAGCCGTCAAGAGACCCAGTACTTC. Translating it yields CASSRQETQYF.

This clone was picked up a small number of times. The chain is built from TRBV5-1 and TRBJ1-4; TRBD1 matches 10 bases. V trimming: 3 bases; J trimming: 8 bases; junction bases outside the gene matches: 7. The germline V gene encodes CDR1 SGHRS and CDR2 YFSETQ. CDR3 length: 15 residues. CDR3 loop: CASSSTGTGDEKLFF. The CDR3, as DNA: TGCGCCAGCAGCTCAACCGGGACAGGGGACGAAAAACTGTTTTTT. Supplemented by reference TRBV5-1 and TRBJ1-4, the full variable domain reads KAGVTQTPRYLIKTRGQQVTLSCSPISGHRSVSWYQQTPGQGLQFLFEYFSETQRNKGNFPGRFSGRQFSNSRSEMNVSTLELGDSALYLCASSSTGTGDEKLFFGSGTQLSVL.

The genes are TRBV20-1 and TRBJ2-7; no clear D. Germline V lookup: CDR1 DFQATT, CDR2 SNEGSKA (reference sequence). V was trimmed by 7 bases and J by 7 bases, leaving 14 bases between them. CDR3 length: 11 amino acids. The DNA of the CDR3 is TGCAGTGTAAGAGACGCGTGGGAGCAGTACTTC. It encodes CSVRDAWEQYF.

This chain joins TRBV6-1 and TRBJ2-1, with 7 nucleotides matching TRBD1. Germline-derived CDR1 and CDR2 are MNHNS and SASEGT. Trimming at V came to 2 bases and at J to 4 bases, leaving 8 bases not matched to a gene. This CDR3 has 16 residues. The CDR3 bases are TGTGCCAGCAGTGAAATGAACAGGGGTTCATACAATGAGCAGTTCTTC. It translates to CASSEMNRGSYNEQFF.

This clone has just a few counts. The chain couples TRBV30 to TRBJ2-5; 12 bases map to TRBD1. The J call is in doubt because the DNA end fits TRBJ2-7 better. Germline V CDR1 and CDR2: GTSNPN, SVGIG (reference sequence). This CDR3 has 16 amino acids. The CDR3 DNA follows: TGTGCCTGGAGTGTATCCCGGGACAGGGGGCGACACGAGCAGTACTTC. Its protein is CAWSVSRDRGRHEQYF.

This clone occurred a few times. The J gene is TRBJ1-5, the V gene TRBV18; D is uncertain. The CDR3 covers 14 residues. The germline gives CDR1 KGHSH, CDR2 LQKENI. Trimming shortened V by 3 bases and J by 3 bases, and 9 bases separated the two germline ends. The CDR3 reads CASSPAGFNQPQHF. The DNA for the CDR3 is TGTGCCAGCTCACCCGCGGGATTCAATCAGCCCCAGCATTTT.